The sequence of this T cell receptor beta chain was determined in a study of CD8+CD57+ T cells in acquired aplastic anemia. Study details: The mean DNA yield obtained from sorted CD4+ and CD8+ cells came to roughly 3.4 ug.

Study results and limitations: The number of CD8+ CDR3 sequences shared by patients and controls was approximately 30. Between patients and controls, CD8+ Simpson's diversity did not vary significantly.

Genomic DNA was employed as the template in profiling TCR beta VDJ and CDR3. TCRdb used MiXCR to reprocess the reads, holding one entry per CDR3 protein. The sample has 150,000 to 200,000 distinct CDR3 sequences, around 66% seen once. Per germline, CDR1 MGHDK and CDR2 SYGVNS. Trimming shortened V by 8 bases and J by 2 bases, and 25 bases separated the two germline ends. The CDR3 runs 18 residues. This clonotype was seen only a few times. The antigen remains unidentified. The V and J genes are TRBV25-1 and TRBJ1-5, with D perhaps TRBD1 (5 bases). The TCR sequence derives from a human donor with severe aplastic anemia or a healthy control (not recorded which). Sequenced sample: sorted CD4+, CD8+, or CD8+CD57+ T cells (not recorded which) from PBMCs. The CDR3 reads CASHYTGRMIKGNQPQHF. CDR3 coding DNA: TGTGCCAGCCACTACACGGGACGGATGATTAAGGGCAATCAGCCCCAGCATTTT. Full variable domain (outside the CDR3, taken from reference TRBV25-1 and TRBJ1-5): EADIYQTPRYLVIGTGKKITLECSQTMGHDKMYWYQQDPGMELHLIHYSYGVNSTEKGDLSSESTVSRIRTEHFPLTLESARPSHTSQYLCASHYTGRMIKGNQPQHFGDGTRLSIL.